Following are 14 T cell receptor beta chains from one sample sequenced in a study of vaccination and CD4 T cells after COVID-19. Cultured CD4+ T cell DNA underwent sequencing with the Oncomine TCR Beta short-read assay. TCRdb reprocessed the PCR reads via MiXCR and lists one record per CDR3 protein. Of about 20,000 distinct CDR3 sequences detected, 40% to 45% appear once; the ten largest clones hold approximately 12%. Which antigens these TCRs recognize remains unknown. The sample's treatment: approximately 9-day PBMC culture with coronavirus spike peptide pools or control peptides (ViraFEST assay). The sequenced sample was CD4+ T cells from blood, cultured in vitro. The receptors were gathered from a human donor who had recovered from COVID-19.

Here the CDR3 DNA reads TGTGCCATCAGTGTGGGGACAGGGGGCGGTGTTTCCAATGAGCAGTTCTTC. Its protein is CAISVGTGGGVSNEQFF. This chain joins TRBV10-3 and TRBJ2-1; 12 nucleotides agree with TRBD1. V trimming: 4 bases; J trimming: 6 bases; junction bases outside the gene matches: 10. Germline CDR1 and CDR2: ENHRY and SYGVKD. CDR3 length: 17 amino acids.

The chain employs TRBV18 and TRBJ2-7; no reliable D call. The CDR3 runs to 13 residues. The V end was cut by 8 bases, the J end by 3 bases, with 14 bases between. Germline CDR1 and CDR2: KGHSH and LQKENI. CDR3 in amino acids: CASKAGANYEQYF. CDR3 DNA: TGTGCCAGCAAGGCAGGAGCCAACTACGAGCAGTACTTC. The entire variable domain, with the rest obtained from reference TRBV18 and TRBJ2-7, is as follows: NAGVMQNPRHLVRRRGQEARLRCSPMKGHSHVYWYRQLPEEGLKFMVYLQKENIIDESGMPKERFSAEFPKEGPSILRIQQVVRGDSAAYFCASKAGANYEQYFGPGTRLTVT.

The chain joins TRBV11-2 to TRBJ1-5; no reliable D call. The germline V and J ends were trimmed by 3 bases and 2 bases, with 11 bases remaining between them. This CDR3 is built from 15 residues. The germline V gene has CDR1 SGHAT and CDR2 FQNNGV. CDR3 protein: CASSFGSIGNQPQHF. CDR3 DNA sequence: TGTGCCAGCAGCTTTGGCAGCATCGGCAATCAGCCCCAGCATTTT.

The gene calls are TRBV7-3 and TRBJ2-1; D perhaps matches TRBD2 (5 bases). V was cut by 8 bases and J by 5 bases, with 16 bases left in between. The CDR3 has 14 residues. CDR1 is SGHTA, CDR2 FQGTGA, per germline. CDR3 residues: CASSVGLGNNEQFF. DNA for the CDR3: TGTGCCAGCTCAGTCGGCCTCGGGAACAATGAGCAGTTCTTC.

The CDR3 DNA reads as TGTGCCAGCAGCTTGCATGGGGTAGGCACTGAAGCTTTCTTT. Translation: CASSLHGVGTEAFF. The chain has TRBV11-2 and TRBJ1-1, with D hard to call. Between the trimmed V and J ends, which lost 3 bases and 4 bases, there was a span of 12 bases. Per germline, CDR1 SGHAT and CDR2 FQNNGV. There are 14 residues in the CDR3.

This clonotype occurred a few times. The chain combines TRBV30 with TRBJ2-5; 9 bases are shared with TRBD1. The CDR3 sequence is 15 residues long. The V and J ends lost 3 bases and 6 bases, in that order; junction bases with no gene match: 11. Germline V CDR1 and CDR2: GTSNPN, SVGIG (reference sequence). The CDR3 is CAWRNKRGQGKTQYF. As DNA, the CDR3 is TGTGCCTGGAGAAATAAACGGGGACAGGGAAAGACCCAGTACTTC. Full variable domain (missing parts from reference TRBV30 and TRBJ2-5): SQTIHQWPATLVQPVGSPLSLECTVEGTSNPNLYWYRQAAGRGLQLLFYSVGIGQISSEVPQNLSASRPQDRQFILSSKKLLLSDSGFYLCAWRNKRGQGKTQYFGPGTRLLVL.

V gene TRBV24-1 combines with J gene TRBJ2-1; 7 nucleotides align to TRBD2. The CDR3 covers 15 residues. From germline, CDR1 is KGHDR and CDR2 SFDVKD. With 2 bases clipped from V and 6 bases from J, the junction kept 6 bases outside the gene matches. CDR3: CATSDWGGMGNEQFF. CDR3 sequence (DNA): TGTGCCACCAGTGATTGGGGGGGGATGGGCAATGAGCAGTTCTTC.

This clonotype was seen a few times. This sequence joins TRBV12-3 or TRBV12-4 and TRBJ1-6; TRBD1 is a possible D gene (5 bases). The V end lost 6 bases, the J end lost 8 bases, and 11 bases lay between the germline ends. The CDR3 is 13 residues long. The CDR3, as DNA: TGTGCCAGCAGGGGGGTTCGGGATTCACCCCTCCACTTT. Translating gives CASRGVRDSPLHF.

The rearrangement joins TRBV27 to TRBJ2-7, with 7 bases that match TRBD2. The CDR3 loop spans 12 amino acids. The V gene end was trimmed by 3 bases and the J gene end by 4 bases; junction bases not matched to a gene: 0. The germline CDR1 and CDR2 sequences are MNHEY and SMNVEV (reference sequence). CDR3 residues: CASSFGGYEQYF. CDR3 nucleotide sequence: TGTGCCAGCAGTTTCGGGGGGTACGAGCAGTACTTC.

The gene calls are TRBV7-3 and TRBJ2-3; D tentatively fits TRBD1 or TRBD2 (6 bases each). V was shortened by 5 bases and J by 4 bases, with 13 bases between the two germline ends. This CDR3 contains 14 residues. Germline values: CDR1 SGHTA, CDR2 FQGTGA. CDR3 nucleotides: TGTGCCAGCAGCCAAGGGGGGTCCGCAGATACGCAGTATTTT. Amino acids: CASSQGGSADTQYF.

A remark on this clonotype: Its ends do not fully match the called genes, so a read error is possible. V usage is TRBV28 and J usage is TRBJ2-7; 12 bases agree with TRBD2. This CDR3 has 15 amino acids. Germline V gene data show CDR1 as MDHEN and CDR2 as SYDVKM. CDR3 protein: CASREGTTSGSPGHF. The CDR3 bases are TGTGCCAGCAGAGAGGGAACGACTAGCGGGAGCCCGGGGCACTTC.

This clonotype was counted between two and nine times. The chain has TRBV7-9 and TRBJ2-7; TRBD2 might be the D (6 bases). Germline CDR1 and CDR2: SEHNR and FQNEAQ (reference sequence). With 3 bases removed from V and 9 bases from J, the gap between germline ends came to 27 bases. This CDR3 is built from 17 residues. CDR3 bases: TGTGCCAGCAGCTTGGACTACAGTAGCCACCCGATAGGACGGCAGTACTTC. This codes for CASSLDYSSHPIGRQYF. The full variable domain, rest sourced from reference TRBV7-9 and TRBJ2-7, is DTGVSQNPRHKITKRGQNVTFRCDPISEHNRLYWYRQTLGQGPEFLTYFQNEAQLEKSRLLSDRFSAERPKGSFSTLEIQRTEQGDSAMYLCASSLDYSSHPIGRQYFGPGTRLTVT.

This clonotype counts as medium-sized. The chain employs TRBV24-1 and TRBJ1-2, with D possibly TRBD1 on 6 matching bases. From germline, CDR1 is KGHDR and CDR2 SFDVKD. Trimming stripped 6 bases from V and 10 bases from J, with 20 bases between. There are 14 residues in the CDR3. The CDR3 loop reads CATSSPDSTADYTF. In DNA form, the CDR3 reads TGTGCCACCAGTTCTCCGGACAGCACAGCTGACTACACCTTC.

The CDR3: CASSRERVEYF. The CDR3 DNA follows: TGTGCCAGCAGTCGGGAGAGAGTGGAGTACTTC. This chain joins TRBV28 and TRBJ2-7; D perhaps matches TRBD2 (6 bases). Deletions cut 5 bases from V and 11 bases from J, with 13 bases between. The CDR3 is 11 amino acids. Looked up from germline, CDR1 is MDHEN and CDR2 is SYDVKM.